One sample yielded the 30 T cell receptor beta chains listed below, sequenced in a study of blood T cell repertoires in COVID-19. Clones were read by immunoSEQ multiplex PCR, and TCRdb kept only the in-frame ones, dropping some. This table holds roughly 120,000 clones, 86% found once. The sequenced material came from peripheral blood. The origin of the receptors is a man aged 35 to 55 with acute or convalescent COVID-19.

The chain has TRBV2 and TRBJ2-5; possibly TRBD2 for D (6 bases). This CDR3 contains 15 residues. Trimming removed 1 base from V and 2 bases from J, with 11 bases in between. Germline values: CDR1 SNHLY, CDR2 FYNNEI. The CDR3 loop is CASSEGGLGQETQYF. The CDR3 DNA follows: TGTGCCAGCAGTGAAGGGGGACTTGGGCAAGAGACCCAGTACTTC.

CDR3 in amino acids: CASITGGNGYTF. CDR3 DNA: TGTGCCAGCATAACAGGGGGCAATGGCTACACCTTC. The chain carries TRBV2 and TRBJ1-2, with 9 bases fitting TRBD1. Germline trimming cut 7 bases from V and 6 bases from J; bases unmatched to any gene: 3. From germline, CDR1 is SNHLY and CDR2 FYNNEI. The length of the CDR3 is 12 residues. Complete variable domain (other parts from reference TRBV2 and TRBJ1-2): EPEVTQTPSHQVTQMGQEVILRCVPISNHLYFYWYRQILGQKVEFLVSFYNNEISEKSEIFDDQFSVERPDGSNFTLKIRSTKLEDSAMYFCASITGGNGYTFGSGTRLTVV.

J is TRBJ1-3 and V is TRBV14, with 9 bases fitting TRBD1. This CDR3 is 15 amino acids long. Germline V gene sequence: CDR1 SGHDN, CDR2 FVKESK. J was trimmed by 2 bases and V by 4 bases; bases with no gene match: 3. The CDR3 coding sequence is TGTGCCAGCAGCCGGACAGGGGTACCTGGAAACACCATATATTTT. It specifies CASSRTGVPGNTIYF.

This sequence joins TRBV5-4 and TRBJ1-1, with a weak D call TRBD1 (6 bases). Germline V gene lookup returns CDR1 SGHNT and CDR2 YYREEE (reference sequence). Trimming pared 0 bases from V and 4 bases from J, leaving 10 bases between. CDR3 length: 14 amino acids. This chain's CDR3 is CASSLGQGRTEAFF. CDR3 DNA sequence: TGTGCCAGCAGCTTGGGTCAGGGGCGCACTGAAGCTTTCTTT. Together with reference TRBV5-4 and TRBJ1-1, the CDR3 gives the full variable domain: ETGVTQSPTHLIKTRGQQVTLRCSSQSGHNTVSWYQQALGQGPQFIFQYYREEENGRGNFPPRFSGLQFPNYSSELNVNALELDDSALYLCASSLGQGRTEAFFGQGTRLTVV.

The CDR3 nucleotides are TGTGCCTGGATGAGGGACGGGGGCACTGAAGCTTTCTTT. This encodes CAWMRDGGTEAFF. This chain connects TRBV30 to TRBJ1-1; possible D gene TRBD1, 5 bases. Germline V gene lookup returns CDR1 GTSNPN and CDR2 SVGIG (reference sequence). Trimming stripped 4 bases from V and 4 bases from J, with 13 bases between. The CDR3 loop spans 13 amino acids.

V is TRBV18 and J is TRBJ2-5, with 9 nucleotides matching TRBD1. V lost 3 bases and J lost 1; bases outside the gene matches: 3. CDR3 length: 15 amino acids. Germline-derived CDR1 and CDR2 are KGHSH and LQKENI. CDR3 region: CASSPTGGVQETQYF. CDR3 nucleotide sequence: TGTGCCAGCTCACCGACAGGGGGGGTCCAAGAGACCCAGTACTTC.

This chain links TRBV19 with TRBJ2-7; 10 bases fit TRBD1. With V trimmed by 6 bases and J by 5 bases, 4 bases remained unmatched. Germline V lookup: CDR1 LNHDA, CDR2 SQIVND (reference sequence). The CDR3 loop spans 13 amino acids. The CDR3 here is CASRDRGQDEQYF. For the CDR3, the DNA is TGTGCCAGTAGAGACAGGGGGCAGGACGAGCAGTACTTC.

The chain is built from TRBV5-6 and TRBJ1-5; maybe TRBD1 (5 bases). The CDR3 spans 13 residues. Trimming took 4 bases from V and 7 from J, leaving 12 bases between them. Per the germline V gene, CDR1 is SGHDT and CDR2 is YYEEEE. The CDR3 coding sequence is TGTGCCAGCAGCGAAGGGGTTCGGCAGCCCCAGCATTTT. Protein: CASSEGVRQPQHF.

This chain joins TRBV7-2 and TRBJ1-2, with TRBD1 identical over 7 bases. The V and J ends lost 0 bases and 7 bases, in that order; junction bases with no gene match: 2. The CDR3 has 13 amino acids. Looked up from germline, CDR1 is SGHTA and CDR2 is FQGNSA. The CDR3 protein is CASSLATGSGYTF. DNA for the CDR3: TGTGCCAGCAGCTTAGCGACAGGGTCTGGCTACACCTTC.

This clone turned up a few times. The chain combines TRBV6-6 with TRBJ1-5, with 7 nucleotides matching TRBD1. This CDR3 region has 15 residues. The germline V gene encodes CDR1 MNHNY and CDR2 SVGAGI (reference sequence). V lost 8 bases to trimming and J lost 0 bases; unmatched junction nucleotides: 7. CDR3 DNA: TGTGCCAGCTTCCCGGGACAGAATAGCAATCAGCCCCAGCATTTT. It translates to CASFPGQNSNQPQHF.

V and J are TRBV27 and TRBJ1-4; 10 bases fit TRBD1. V lost 4 bases and J lost 8; bases outside the gene matches: 7. The CDR3 loop spans 15 amino acids. Germline V gene sequence: CDR1 MNHEY, CDR2 SMNVEV (reference sequence). As DNA, the CDR3 is TGTGCCAGCAGTTCCCGACAGGGGGCGTACGAAAAACTGTTTTTT. Translated: CASSSRQGAYEKLFF.

The chain carries TRBV7-9 and TRBJ2-5, with 11 bases matching TRBD2. The trim removed 6 bases at V and 8 bases at J, leaving 11 bases unmatched. CDR1 is SEHNR and CDR2 is FQNEAQ in the germline V gene (reference sequence). The CDR3 runs to 15 residues. The CDR3 is CASRSIAGGPETQYF. For the CDR3, the DNA is TGTGCCAGCAGATCAATAGCGGGAGGGCCGGAAACCCAGTACTTC.

This chain connects TRBV5-8 to TRBJ1-5, with 9 nucleotides matching TRBD1. V dropped 3 bases and J dropped 16; count of bases not matched to a gene: 8. This CDR3 has 12 residues. CDR1 is SGHTS, CDR2 YDEGEE, per germline. The CDR3 region is CASSSLTGGYHF. CDR3 sequence (DNA): TGTGCCAGCAGCTCACTGACAGGGGGTTATCATTTT.

The chain couples TRBV4-2 to TRBJ2-1, with 12 bases fitting TRBD1. Per germline, CDR1 LGHNA and CDR2 YNFKEQ. J was trimmed by 9 bases and V by 5 bases; bases with no gene match: 14. This CDR3 region has 17 residues. The CDR3 sequence is CASSSQGGQGAGGEQFF. As DNA, the CDR3 is TGTGCCAGCAGCTCTCAAGGGGGACAGGGGGCCGGGGGTGAGCAGTTCTTC.

In this sample, this clone turned up once. V is TRBV4-1 and J is TRBJ2-5; D is possibly TRBD1 (6 bases). Germline V gene data show CDR1 as MGHRA and CDR2 as YSYEKL. The CDR3 contains 15 residues. Trimming removed 0 bases at V and 7 bases at J, with 15 bases between. CDR3 amino acids: CASSQEGYRERTQYF. CDR3 DNA sequence: TGCGCCAGCAGCCAAGAGGGGTACAGGGAACGGACCCAGTACTTC.

CDR3 sequence: CGLAGGGQETQYF. The CDR3 nucleotides read TGTGGACTAGCGGGGGGTGGACAAGAGACCCAGTACTTC. The chain carries TRBV30 and TRBJ2-5, with 13 bases that match TRBD2. The CDR3 is made up of 13 amino acids. The V gene's germline CDR1 is GTSNPN and CDR2 SVGIG (reference sequence).

The chain has TRBV11-2 and TRBJ2-1; 7 positions agree with TRBD1. Germline V CDR1 and CDR2: SGHAT, FQNNGV. J was trimmed by 4 bases and V by 5 bases; bases with no gene match: 8. The CDR3 loop spans 15 amino acids. CDR3 in amino acids: CASSQNPGQYNEQFF. CDR3 in DNA: TGTGCCAGCAGCCAGAATCCGGGACAGTACAATGAGCAGTTCTTC.

V usage is TRBV27 and J usage is TRBJ2-2; 8 nucleotides agree with TRBD2. CDR1 is MNHEY and CDR2 is SMNVEV in the germline V gene (reference sequence). This CDR3 comprises 16 residues. Trimming took 8 bases from V and 6 from J; bases not matched to a gene: 14. The CDR3 here is CASGYLFREGAGELFF. In nucleotides, the CDR3 is TGTGCCAGCGGATACCTTTTCCGGGAGGGGGCCGGGGAGCTGTTTTTT.

The gene calls are TRBV2 and TRBJ1-4; D is perhaps TRBD1 (6 bases). The CDR3 covers 16 residues. Germline lookup yields CDR1 SNHLY and CDR2 FYNNEI. Between the trimmed V and J ends, which lost 9 bases and 0 bases, there was a span of 17 bases. The CDR3 spells CASRGSLKATNEKLFF. The CDR3 DNA reads TGTGCCAGTAGGGGGTCCCTCAAGGCAACTAATGAAAAACTGTTTTTT. Drawing the rest from reference TRBV2 and TRBJ1-4, the complete variable domain is EPEVTQTPSHQVTQMGQEVILRCVPISNHLYFYWYRQILGQKVEFLVSFYNNEISEKSEIFDDQFSVERPDGSNFTLKIRSTKLEDSAMYFCASRGSLKATNEKLFFGSGTQLSVL.

V gene TRBV30 combines with J gene TRBJ2-5, with 9 bases matching TRBD1. The CDR3 sequence is 13 residues long. The germline gives CDR1 GTSNPN, CDR2 SVGIG (reference sequence). V lost 3 bases to trimming and J lost 5 bases; unmatched junction nucleotides: 4. In nucleotides, the CDR3 is TGTGCCTGGAGGGAGGACAGGGGCGAGACCCAGTACTTC. Amino acid sequence: CAWREDRGETQYF. The full variable domain, completed using reference TRBV30 and TRBJ2-5, is SQTIHQWPATLVQPVGSPLSLECTVEGTSNPNLYWYRQAAGRGLQLLFYSVGIGQISSEVPQNLSASRPQDRQFILSSKKLLLSDSGFYLCAWREDRGETQYFGPGTRLLVL.

The chain is built from TRBV19 and TRBJ1-2; tentative D call: TRBD1 (5 bases). The germline V gene encodes CDR1 LNHDA and CDR2 SQIVND (reference sequence). The CDR3 sequence is 15 residues long. The germline V and J ends were trimmed by 0 bases and 3 bases, with 11 bases remaining between them. The CDR3 DNA sequence: TGTGCCAGTAGTATAGACAGGCAGGGCTACTATGGCTACACCTTC. Translating gives CASSIDRQGYYGYTF.

The CDR3 sequence is CASSYDPSASGSVTDTQYF. CDR3 bases: TGTGCCAGCAGTTACGATCCGTCGGCTAGCGGGAGTGTGACAGATACGCAGTATTTT. This chain links TRBV6-2 or TRBV6-3 with TRBJ2-3, with 10 nucleotides matching TRBD2. V lost 2 bases to trimming and J lost 3 bases; unmatched junction nucleotides: 14. The CDR3 consists of 19 residues. The V gene's germline CDR1 is MNHEY and CDR2 SVGEGT.

The chain combines TRBV27 with TRBJ1-4; TRBD1 aligns across 9 bases. Per germline, CDR1 MNHEY and CDR2 SMNVEV (reference sequence). V lost 5 bases, J lost 2 bases, and 6 bases stayed unmatched. CDR3 length: 16 amino acids. CDR3: CASSPRQGVTNEKLFF. The CDR3 DNA follows: TGTGCCAGCAGTCCCCGACAGGGGGTGACTAATGAAAAACTGTTTTTT.

The V call is TRBV18, the J call TRBJ2-7; the match to TRBD1 covers 8 bases. Germline trimming cut 5 bases from V and 0 bases from J; bases unmatched to any gene: 12. There are 17 residues in the CDR3. Germline CDR1 reads KGHSH; CDR2 reads LQKENI. CDR3 region: CASSIKTGTGISYEQYF. The CDR3 nucleotides read TGTGCCAGCTCAATTAAAACCGGGACAGGTATCTCCTACGAGCAGTACTTC.

The J gene is TRBJ1-4, the V gene TRBV4-3; D gene ambiguous. There are 13 residues in the CDR3. Looked up from germline, CDR1 is LGHNA and CDR2 is YSLEER. The ends were cut back, 5 bases at V and 5 bases at J, with 9 bases in the middle. The DNA for the CDR3 is TGCGCCAGCAGCGGGCAGTGGAATGAAAAACTGTTTTTT. Translating it yields CASSGQWNEKLFF.

The chain has TRBV18 and TRBJ2-7, with 12 nucleotides matching TRBD2. The germline CDR1 and CDR2 sequences are KGHSH and LQKENI. The V segment lost 3 bases and the J segment 0 bases; nucleotides outside the gene matches: 3. CDR3 length equals 16 residues. The CDR3, as DNA: TGTGCCAGCTCACCTACTAGCGGGGGGCGCTCCTACGAGCAGTACTTC. Translation: CASSPTSGGRSYEQYF.

This chain uses TRBV7-2 with TRBJ2-7; weak D call: TRBD1 (6 bases). The V gene's germline CDR1 is SGHTA and CDR2 FQGNSA. Between the trimmed V and J ends, which lost 0 bases and 7 bases, there was a span of 19 bases. The CDR3 spans 16 residues. The CDR3 coding sequence is TGTGCCAGCAGCTTAGCTCCGGGCAGGGGCTGGGGTGAGCAGTACTTC. It encodes CASSLAPGRGWGEQYF.

This rearrangement joins TRBV4-3 to TRBJ2-1, with 9 bases fitting TRBD2. The V segment lost 4 bases and the J segment 4 bases; nucleotides outside the gene matches: 14. The CDR3 consists of 18 residues. Germline V gene data show CDR1 as LGHNA and CDR2 as YSLEER. CDR3 DNA sequence: TGCGCCAGCAGCCGCAACGCCGGGGCGGGGGGGCCTTACAATGAGCAGTTCTTC. Protein product: CASSRNAGAGGPYNEQFF.

The rearrangement uses TRBV30 and TRBJ1-5; D is unresolved. The CDR3 sequence is 13 residues long. Germline loops: CDR1 GTSNPN, CDR2 SVGIG (reference sequence). The germline V and J ends were trimmed by 0 bases and 7 bases, with 10 bases remaining between them. The CDR3 reads CAWSVEGGQPQHF. The CDR3 DNA reads TGTGCCTGGAGTGTAGAGGGAGGCCAGCCCCAGCATTTT.

The CDR3 DNA follows: TGTGCCAGTAGCGCAAGAGAATCTCTAGCTTCAGAGACCCAGTACTTC. This encodes CASSARESLASETQYF. The rearrangement joins TRBV19 to TRBJ2-5; D might be TRBD2 (5 bases). Germline CDR1 LNHDA, CDR2 SQIVND (reference sequence). The CDR3 covers 16 residues. The ends were cut back, 6 bases at V and 4 bases at J, with 21 bases in the middle.